Presented here are 29 T cell receptor beta chains from one specimen sequenced in a study of blood T cell repertoires in COVID-19 (dated by TCRdb to the early 2020s). The receptor library was made with the immunoSEQ multiplex PCR assay. The table comes from immuneACCESS by way of TCRdb, which keeps in-frame sequences with V and J called. Part of the clones is missing from these tables; in studies checked, under half for an unresolved V gene and the rest for unknown reasons. The sample contains roughly 250,000 clones, about 85% of them found a single time. More than 0.75% of the sample is taken by the ten largest. The specimen sequenced was peripheral blood. The receptors were gathered from a man aged 35 to 55 with acute or convalescent COVID-19.

The V gene is TRBV18, the J gene TRBJ2-2; a weak D match, TRBD2 (5 bases). The CDR3 has 14 residues. V shed 2 bases and J shed 3 bases, with 7 bases lying between them. Germline CDR1 reads KGHSH; CDR2 reads LQKENI. CDR3 nucleotide sequence: TGTGCCAGCTCACCAGGAGGATACACCGGGGAGCTGTTTTTT. This translates into CASSPGGYTGELFF.

This chain uses TRBV7-3 with TRBJ2-7; TRBD1 matches at 7 bases. Losses at the gene ends were 7 bases for V and 5 bases for J; bases not matched to a gene: 8. The CDR3 covers 13 residues. From germline, CDR1 is SGHTA and CDR2 FQGTGA. CDR3 nucleotide sequence: TGTGCCAGCACCCCAATTCAGGGGGACGAGCAGTACTTC. Translated: CASTPIQGDEQYF.

V usage is TRBV4-3 and J usage is TRBJ1-5; D remains unclear. The germline V gene has CDR1 LGHNA and CDR2 YSLEER. V lost 0 bases and J 1 base, leaving 7 bases between the germline ends. The CDR3 is 15 residues long. CDR3 DNA: TGCGCCAGCAGCCAAGATACCCAGAGCAATCAGCCCCAGCATTTT. This translates into CASSQDTQSNQPQHF.

V usage is TRBV19 and J usage is TRBJ1-6; TRBD1 agrees at 12 bases. Germline V CDR1 and CDR2: LNHDA, SQIVND (reference sequence). J gave up 7 bases and V 3 bases, and 7 bases lay outside the gene matches. This CDR3 has 17 amino acids. In DNA, the CDR3 is TGTGCCAGTAGTATTCTGGGACAGGGGGCCATCAATTCACCCCTCCACTTT. Its protein is CASSILGQGAINSPLHF.

V and J are TRBV5-6 and TRBJ1-1; perhaps TRBD1 as D (6 bases). CDR1 is SGHDT and CDR2 is YYEEEE in the germline V gene. Trimming stripped 3 bases from V and 4 bases from J, with 13 bases between. This CDR3 is built from 14 residues. CDR3 DNA sequence: TGTGCCAGCAGCTACCTTAGAGGGGGCACTGAAGCTTTCTTT. Protein: CASSYLRGGTEAFF.

V usage is TRBV30 and J usage is TRBJ2-3, with 9 positions matching TRBD2. The CDR3 consists of 12 residues. CDR1 and CDR2 from the germline V gene are GTSNPN and SVGIG (reference sequence). J lost 7 bases, V lost 4 bases, and 3 bases had no gene match. The chain's CDR3 is CAWNPSGNTQYF. CDR3 nucleotide sequence: TGTGCCTGGAACCCTAGCGGGAATACGCAGTATTTT.

The chain carries TRBV7-9 and TRBJ1-1, with D maybe TRBD1 (5 bases). The CDR3 consists of 15 residues. Trimming left V 5 bases short and J 0 bases short, with 13 bases between. From germline, CDR1 is SEHNR and CDR2 FQNEAQ (reference sequence). CDR3 nucleotides: TGTGCCAGCAGCCTCGCGACAGCCCTGAACACTGAAGCTTTCTTT. Translated, it gives CASSLATALNTEAFF.

This clone occurred a few times. The gene calls are TRBV18 and TRBJ1-4, with TRBD1 as a possible D gene (5 bases). CDR1 is KGHSH and CDR2 is LQKENI in the germline V gene. The ends were cut back, 1 base at V and 2 bases at J, with 14 bases in the middle. This CDR3 spans 17 amino acids. CDR3 in amino acids: CASSPQQDPGTNEKLFF. DNA of the CDR3: TGTGCCAGCTCACCACAACAGGACCCTGGGACTAATGAAAAACTGTTTTTT.

The chain employs TRBV30 and TRBJ1-4; no firm D call. With 4 bases removed from V and 5 bases from J, the gap between germline ends came to 17 bases. Germline CDR1 GTSNPN, CDR2 SVGIG (reference sequence). This CDR3 is 15 amino acids long. The CDR3 nucleotides are TGTGCCTGGAAAGTGGTGGGAGCCCCAAATGAAAAACTGTTTTTT. Amino acid sequence: CAWKVVGAPNEKLFF.

The chain has TRBV2 and TRBJ1-3; D may be TRBD1 (6 bases). V lost 7 bases and J 0 bases, leaving 10 bases between the germline ends. Germline V gene data show CDR1 as SNHLY and CDR2 as FYNNEI. This CDR3 contains 14 residues. The CDR3 loop reads CASTRGDSGNTIYF. The CDR3, as DNA: TGTGCCAGCACCAGGGGCGACTCTGGAAACACCATATATTTT.

The chain links TRBV27 to TRBJ2-2; TRBD2 matches 10 bases. CDR1 MNHEY and CDR2 SMNVEV come from the germline V gene (reference sequence). This CDR3 region has 18 residues. The V gene end was trimmed by 5 bases and the J gene end by 6 bases; junction bases not matched to a gene: 15. CDR3 sequence: CASSPYPRPSGGPGELFF. The DNA for the CDR3 is TGTGCCAGCAGTCCCTATCCTCGGCCTAGCGGGGGACCCGGGGAGCTGTTTTTT.

This sequence joins TRBV9 and TRBJ1-1, with 8 bases lining up with TRBD1. With 3 bases clipped from V and 0 bases from J, the junction kept 10 bases outside the gene matches. The CDR3 sequence is 17 residues long. Per the germline V gene, CDR1 is SGDLS and CDR2 is YYNGEE. CDR3 nucleotide sequence: TGTGCCAGCAGCGCAAGTTATGACAGGGGAATGAACACTGAAGCTTTCTTT. Protein sequence: CASSASYDRGMNTEAFF.

The chain links TRBV18 to TRBJ2-7, with 7 bases aligning to TRBD1. The CDR3 runs to 16 residues. Germline V gives CDR1 KGHSH, CDR2 LQKENI. With 4 bases clipped from V and 0 bases from J, the junction kept 9 bases outside the gene matches. The CDR3 bases are TGTGCCAGCTCACTGATAACAGGGGCCAACTCCTACGAGCAGTACTTC. This encodes CASSLITGANSYEQYF.

The V gene is TRBV6-2 or TRBV6-3, the J gene TRBJ2-7, with 9 bases aligning to TRBD2. CDR1 and CDR2 from the germline V gene are MNHEY and SVGEGT. J gave up 2 bases and V 5 bases, and 13 bases lay outside the gene matches. This CDR3 spans 17 amino acids. In nucleotides, the CDR3 is TGTGCCAGCAGTACCCCATTTGCGAGCGGGGGGCCCTACGAGCAGTACTTC. Translated: CASSTPFASGGPYEQYF.

V and J are TRBV10-3 and TRBJ2-1, with TRBD2 matching over 14 bases. The CDR3 is 18 amino acids. CDR1 and CDR2 from the germline V gene are ENHRY and SYGVKD. The trim removed 6 bases at V and 0 bases at J, leaving 7 bases unmatched. The CDR3 sequence: CAIRPRTSGGSSYNEQFF. The CDR3 nucleotides read TGTGCCATCAGACCGAGGACTAGCGGGGGGTCCTCCTACAATGAGCAGTTCTTC.

The rearrangement uses TRBV19 and TRBJ1-3; no clear D. The CDR3 sequence is 11 residues long. CDR1 and CDR2 from the germline V gene are LNHDA and SQIVND (reference sequence). V gave up 3 bases and J gave up 6 bases, with 3 bases separating them. The CDR3 region has the DNA TGTGCCAGTAGTATGGCAAACACCATATATTTT. Its protein is CASSMANTIYF.

CDR3 amino acids: CTSSQSIATGELFF. The CDR3 region has the DNA TGCACCAGCAGCCAGTCTATAGCGACCGGGGAGCTGTTTTTT. The gene calls are TRBV1 and TRBJ2-2; TRBD2, the table's D call, was not compared with the DNA. TRBV1 is a pseudogene. The CDR3 totals 14 residues.

This clone was recorded a few times. The chain couples TRBV2 to TRBJ2-7, with no clear D. The CDR3 spans 13 residues. V was clipped by 7 bases and J by 1 base, with 11 bases between them. In germline, CDR1 is SNHLY, CDR2 FYNNEI. CDR3 in amino acids: CASTVEDSYEQYF. The CDR3 nucleotides read TGTGCCAGCACTGTCGAGGATTCCTACGAGCAGTACTTC.

The chain combines TRBV7-2 with TRBJ1-1; D not resolved. V was clipped by 3 bases and J by 7 bases, with 12 bases between them. The length of the CDR3 is 13 residues. In germline, CDR1 is SGHTA, CDR2 FQGNSA. The CDR3 reads CASSFSLGLEAFF. CDR3 in DNA: TGTGCCAGCAGCTTCAGCCTAGGACTTGAAGCTTTCTTT.

In its sample, this clone was seen a few times. The chain uses TRBV11-2 and TRBJ1-3; D is unclear. The germline V gene has CDR1 SGHAT and CDR2 FQNNGV. The germline V and J ends were trimmed by 3 bases and 3 bases, with 9 bases remaining between them. The CDR3 totals 14 residues. The CDR3: CASSLGTYGNTIYF. CDR3 nucleotides: TGTGCCAGCAGCTTGGGCACCTATGGAAACACCATATATTTT. The complete variable domain, with remaining parts taken from reference TRBV11-2 and TRBJ1-3, reads EAGVAQSPRYKIIEKRQSVAFWCNPISGHATLYWYQQILGQGPKLLIQFQNNGVVDDSQLPKDRFSAERLKGVDSTLKIQPAKLEDSAVYLCASSLGTYGNTIYFGEGSWLTVV.

This clone came up a few times. The genes are TRBV6-5 and TRBJ2-3; TRBD2 aligns across 14 bases. Germline V gives CDR1 MNHEY, CDR2 SVGAGI. The CDR3 loop spans 14 amino acids. V dropped 6 bases and J dropped 9; count of bases not matched to a gene: 5. The CDR3 coding sequence is TGTGCCAGCAGAGCCGGGACTAGCGGGGGAACGCAGTATTTT. Its translation: CASRAGTSGGTQYF.

The CDR3 sequence: CASSADIWGYTF. The CDR3, as DNA: TGTGCCAGCAGCGCTGACATCTGGGGCTACACCTTC. The chain combines TRBV5-4 with TRBJ1-2, with D unclear. Germline CDR1 is SGHNT and CDR2 is YYREEE (reference sequence). This CDR3 is 12 amino acids long. Trimming stripped 4 bases from V and 8 bases from J, with 12 bases between.

This clone was seen only once. The chain couples TRBV2 to TRBJ1-1, with a possible D match to TRBD1 (5 bases). CDR3 length equals 15 residues. Trimming removed 0 bases from V and 8 bases from J, with 16 bases in between. Germline V gene sequence: CDR1 SNHLY, CDR2 FYNNEI. CDR3 DNA sequence: TGTGCCAGCAGTGAAGCGGTGACAGTCGATGCCGAAGCTTTCTTT. It is translated as CASSEAVTVDAEAFF.

The chain recombines TRBV11-2 with TRBJ2-2, with 8 bases matching TRBD2. The CDR3 is 15 residues long. Trimming cost V 1 base and J 9 bases; bases outside gene matches: 7. Germline V gene sequence: CDR1 SGHAT, CDR2 FQNNGV. CDR3 in DNA: TGTGCCAGCAGCTTAGTATCCGGGGGGGCGAGGGAGCTGTTTTTT. The encoded protein is CASSLVSGGARELFF. The full variable domain, rest sourced from reference TRBV11-2 and TRBJ2-2, is EAGVAQSPRYKIIEKRQSVAFWCNPISGHATLYWYQQILGQGPKLLIQFQNNGVVDDSQLPKDRFSAERLKGVDSTLKIQPAKLEDSAVYLCASSLVSGGARELFFGEGSRLTVL.

The chain uses TRBV5-1 and TRBJ1-2; no definite D call. The CDR3 is 14 residues long. Germline assignment: CDR1 SGHRS and CDR2 YFSETQ. V was cut by 3 bases and J by 3 bases, with 12 bases left in between. The CDR3 protein is CASSSLVSDYGYTF. CDR3 DNA: TGCGCCAGCAGCTCCCTCGTTAGTGACTATGGCTACACCTTC.

This clone occurred a few times. V usage is TRBV2 and J usage is TRBJ1-4, with TRBD1 matching over 7 bases. This CDR3 spans 15 amino acids. With 3 bases clipped from V and 8 bases from J, the junction kept 9 bases outside the gene matches. The germline CDR1 and CDR2 sequences are SNHLY and FYNNEI. The CDR3: CASSDMGQKEEKLFF. CDR3 DNA: TGTGCCAGCAGTGACATGGGACAGAAGGAAGAAAAACTGTTTTTT. The whole variable domain, remainder taken from reference TRBV2 and TRBJ1-4, is EPEVTQTPSHQVTQMGQEVILRCVPISNHLYFYWYRQILGQKVEFLVSFYNNEISEKSEIFDDQFSVERPDGSNFTLKIRSTKLEDSAMYFCASSDMGQKEEKLFFGSGTQLSVL.

This chain joins TRBV9 and TRBJ1-3; 7 bases are a match to TRBD1. The V and J ends lost 4 bases and 7 bases, in that order; junction bases with no gene match: 8. Germline assignment: CDR1 SGDLS and CDR2 YYNGEE. The CDR3 covers 14 residues. Here the CDR3 DNA reads TGTGCCAGCAGCTTGCAGGGGGTGAGGAACACCATATATTTT. Its protein is CASSLQGVRNTIYF.

V and J are TRBV6-5 and TRBJ2-1; D uncertain. Germline lookup yields CDR1 MNHEY and CDR2 SVGAGI. The CDR3 consists of 11 residues. Trimming stripped 6 bases from V and 7 bases from J, with 7 bases between. The CDR3 loop reads CASRQSNEQFF. The CDR3 coding sequence is TGTGCCAGCAGACAGTCGAATGAGCAGTTCTTC.

The chain has TRBV25-1 and TRBJ2-3, with no clear D. The V and J ends lost 5 bases and 4 bases respectively, with 10 bases between them. There are 13 residues in the CDR3. Germline V gene sequence: CDR1 MGHDK, CDR2 SYGVNS. CDR3 in amino acids: CASSRVPSDTQYF. As DNA, the CDR3 is TGTGCCAGCAGTAGAGTTCCGTCAGATACGCAGTATTTT.